This is a list of T cell receptor beta chains from one sample in a study of siplizumab effects on memory and regulatory T cells. Using immunoSEQ multiplex PCR, the repertoire was profiled, and TCRdb retains in-frame clones only, with some absent. The sample carries several thousand clones, about 60% recorded once. The material sequenced was effector memory CD8+ T cells sorted from blood. Every receptor here comes from a human donor in good health. Each CDR3 is given with its conserved first and last residue. Each record gives: D gene, V gene, J gene, clone size, CDR3 DNA, CDR3 protein. The D gene is left open where the match is weak. Clone size appears in some rows only: once, few, many, or a class for an expanded clone.

-	TRBV2	TRBJ1-6	-	TGTGCCAGCAGCCTCACATCCAGCTCCTATAATTCACCCCTCCACTTT	CASSLTSSSYNSPLHF
TRBD1	TRBV15	TRBJ1-4	-	TGTGCCACCAGCAGAGATGGGGGAGGGGGCGCGGTAAAACTGTTTTTT	CATSRDGGGGAVKLFF
TRBD1	TRBV6-6	TRBJ2-5	-	TGTGCCAGCAGTCCCCGACAGGGGATGCGAGAGACCCAGTACTTC	CASSPRQGMRETQYF
-	TRBV5-4	TRBJ2-1	-	TGTGCCAGCAGCTCCCTCAACAATGAGCAGTTCTTC	CASSSLNNEQFF
-	TRBV11-2	TRBJ1-1	-	TGTGCCAGCAGCTTAGATCCGGTGATGAACACTGAAGCTTTCTTT	CASSLDPVMNTEAFF
-	TRBV5-1	TRBJ1-2	-	TGCGCCAGCACCCCCCCGTCGCCAGGGAACTATGGCTACACCTTC	CASTPPSPGNYGYTF
-	TRBV5-1	TRBJ2-2	-	TGCGCCAGCAGCTTGAGTTCGGCAGGGACCGGGGAGCTGTTTTTT	CASSLSSAGTGELFF
TRBD1	TRBV7-8	TRBJ1-3	few	TGTGCCAGCAGCTTAGAAAGACAGGGGGCTAGTGGAAACACCATATATTTT	CASSLERQGASGNTIYF
-	TRBV7-2	TRBJ2-1	-	TGTGCCAGCAGCTTAGCGGGGGGGCCTTATTTTGAGCAGTTCTTC	CASSLAGGPYFEQFF
-	TRBV5-3	TRBJ2-5	-	TGTGCCAGAAGCCTGGAAAACGGACCGCGTAAGGCCCAGTACTTC	CARSLENGPRKAQYF
-	TRBV7-7	TRBJ2-7	-	TGTGCCAGCAGCACGGCGCAGGGTCTCTACGAGCAGTACTTC	CASSTAQGLYEQYF
TRBD1	TRBV15	TRBJ1-4	-	TGTGCCACCAGCAACTGGACAGGGGGCGCTGAAAAACTGTTTTTT	CATSNWTGGAEKLFF
-	TRBV2	TRBJ2-3	once	TGTGCCAGCAACCCCCTGGGTAGCGGCCTCCTACTCGCTAGCACAGATACGCAGTATTTT	CASNPLGSGLLLASTDTQYF
-	TRBV19	TRBJ1-1	-	TGTGCCAGTAGTATATTACGACAGGCCCTCACGAACACTGAAGCTTTCTTT	CASSILRQALTNTEAFF
TRBD1	TRBV19	TRBJ2-7	-	TGTGCCAGTAGTATTTGGGGACAGGGTTACGAGCAGTACTTC	CASSIWGQGYEQYF
-	TRBV15	TRBJ2-7	-	TGTGCCACGAGCTCCGGGACCTCCTACGAGCAGTACTTC	CATSSGTSYEQYF
-	TRBV5-4	TRBJ1-4	once	TGTGCCAGCAGCTTGGGAGAAAAACTGTTTTTT	CASSLGEKLFF
-	TRBV15	TRBJ2-7	-	TGTGCCACCAGCAGAGATAGAGGGTTCTCCTACGAGCAGTACTTC	CATSRDRGFSYEQYF
-	TRBV6-4	TRBJ1-5	large	TGTGCCAGCAGTGACTCTGGAGGGGGCAATCAGCCCCAGCATTTT	CASSDSGGGNQPQHF
-	TRBV19	TRBJ1-2	-	TGTGCCAGTAGTGGCGCGGTTAACTATGGCTACACCTTC	CASSGAVNYGYTF
-	TRBV5-5	TRBJ2-2	-	TGTGCCAGCAGCCAAGATCGTGCCGGGACCGGGGAGCTGTTTTTT	CASSQDRAGTGELFF
-	TRBV2	TRBJ2-7	-	TGTGCCAGCAGTGAATTTGCTGCCGCCTACGAGCAGTACTTC	CASSEFAAAYEQYF
-	TRBV25-1	TRBJ1-3	-	TGTGCCAGCAACTCGTGGACAGAGCTCTCTGGAAACACCATATATTTT	CASNSWTELSGNTIYF
-	TRBV25-1	TRBJ2-2	once	TGTGCCAGCAGTGCCCCCCAGGAGACCGGGGAGCTGTTTTTT	CASSAPQETGELFF
-	TRBV15	TRBJ2-7	-	TGTGCCACCAGCACCAAGCCCGGGACGGGCGACGACGAGCAGTACTTC	CATSTKPGTGDDEQYF
-	TRBV6-1	TRBJ2-5	once	TGTGCCAGCAGTGTGGACGGGGAGTCCGCGGAGACCCAGTACTTC	CASSVDGESAETQYF
TRBD2	TRBV7-9	TRBJ2-3	-	TGTGCCAGCAGCACAACTAGCGGGGGGGCCACAGATACGCAGTATTTT	CASSTTSGGATDTQYF
TRBD2	TRBV10-1	TRBJ2-3	-	TGCGCCAGCAGTGTTGTGGCGGGGGGCCCCACAGATACGCAGTATTTT	CASSVVAGGPTDTQYF
-	TRBV18	TRBJ2-5	few	TGTGCCAGCTCACCGTATGGGGAAGAGACCCAGTACTTC	CASSPYGEETQYF
-	TRBV7-6	TRBJ1-1	few	TGTGCCAGCAGCTTAGCAAAGGGTTGGGCTTTCTTT	CASSLAKGWAFF
TRBD2	TRBV6-4	TRBJ2-1	-	TGTGCCAGCAGTGAGGCGCGGGGGGGAAACAATGAGCAGTTCTTC	CASSEARGGNNEQFF
-	TRBV4-3	TRBJ1-1	-	TGCGCCAGCAGCCAAGATATCGGCTTAGAAGCTTTCTTT	CASSQDIGLEAFF
TRBD2	TRBV7-8	TRBJ2-3	-	TGTGCCAGCAGCTTAGAAGAGCGGGGGCTGGGAGATACGCAGTATTTT	CASSLEERGLGDTQYF
TRBD2	TRBV11-2	TRBJ2-7	-	TGTGCCAGCAGCCCCGGGACTAGCGGGGGGGCCGGCGGTTCCGAGCAGTACTTC	CASSPGTSGGAGGSEQYF
-	TRBV19	TRBJ2-5	-	TGTGCCAGTAGTATAGATCGAGAGACCCAGTACTTC	CASSIDRETQYF
-	TRBV30	TRBJ2-1	-	TGTGCCCGGCGTATAGGGAAAGACTACAATGAGCAGTTCTTC	CARRIGKDYNEQFF
TRBD1	TRBV2	TRBJ2-7	-	TGTGCCACGGACAGGAGCTCCTACGAGCAGTACTTC	CATDRSSYEQYF
-	TRBV7-9	TRBJ1-1	-	TGTGCCAGCACCGCGGGACACACTGAAGCTTTCTTT	CASTAGHTEAFF
-	TRBV19	TRBJ2-1	-	TGTGCCAGTAGTAAAACGGGAGAGAAGTACAATGAGCAGTTCTTC	CASSKTGEKYNEQFF
-	TRBV7-9	TRBJ1-6	-	TGTGCCAGCAGCGAGGGGGGTTCACCCCTCCACTTT	CASSEGGSPLHF
TRBD2	TRBV6-4	TRBJ2-3	large	TGTGCCAGCAGTAGCCAAGCGGGGGCGGTCACAGATACGCAGTATTTT	CASSSQAGAVTDTQYF
-	TRBV6-4	TRBJ1-6	large	TGTGCCAGCAGTCAAGGACTGACTAATTCACCCCTCCACTTT	CASSQGLTNSPLHF
-	TRBV2	TRBJ1-1	-	TGTGCCAGCAGTGGGGAGAACACTGAAGCTTTCTTT	CASSGENTEAFF
TRBD1	TRBV5-6	TRBJ2-7	-	TGTGCCAGCAGCGGGCCACAGGGGTACGAGCAGTACTTC	CASSGPQGYEQYF
-	TRBV9	TRBJ2-1	-	TGTGCCAGCGCCTTCGGGGTTGGATACAATGAGCAGTTCTTC	CASAFGVGYNEQFF